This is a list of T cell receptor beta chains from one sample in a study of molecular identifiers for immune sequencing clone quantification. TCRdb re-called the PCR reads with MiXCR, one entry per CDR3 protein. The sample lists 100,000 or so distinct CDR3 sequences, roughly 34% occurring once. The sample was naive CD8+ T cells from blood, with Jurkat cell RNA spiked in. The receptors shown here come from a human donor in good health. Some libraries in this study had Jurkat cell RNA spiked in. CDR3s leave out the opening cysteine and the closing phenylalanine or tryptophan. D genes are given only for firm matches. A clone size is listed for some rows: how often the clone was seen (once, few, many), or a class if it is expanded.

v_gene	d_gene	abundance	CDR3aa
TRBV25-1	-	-	ASSVQWGAETQY
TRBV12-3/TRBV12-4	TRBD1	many	ASSLVLGQGYEQY
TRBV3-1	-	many	ASSQDFPTQY
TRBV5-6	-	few	ASSSGHPNEQF
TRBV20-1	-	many	SATLSRTYEQY
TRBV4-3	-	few	ASSQVSPNEQF
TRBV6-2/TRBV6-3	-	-	ASSVGLAYEQY
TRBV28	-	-	ASTWTRDKGEKLF
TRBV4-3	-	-	ASSQVVWVGMTTEAF
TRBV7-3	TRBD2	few	ASSLTAGGSYNEQF
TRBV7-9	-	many	ASSLGSPQETQY
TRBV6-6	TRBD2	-	ASSKIGTSVSYEQY
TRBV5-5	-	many	ASSQGVNTEAF
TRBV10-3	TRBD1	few	AISGWTGGLETQY
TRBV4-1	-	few	ASSQEPQGYNEQF
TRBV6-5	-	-	ASSYGGGGNTGELI
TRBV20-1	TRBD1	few	SARRQGSSMEQY
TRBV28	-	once	ASSFEVPPYGQY
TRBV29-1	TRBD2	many	SVDLPGLAGTSYTDTQY
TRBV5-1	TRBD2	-	ASSHYSGRQYYEQF
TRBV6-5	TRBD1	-	ASSHSTGERGEKLF
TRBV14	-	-	ASGATSYEQN
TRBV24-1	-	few	ATSGTANTDTQY
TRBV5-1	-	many	ASSLAGGRGSYEQY
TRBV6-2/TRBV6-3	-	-	ASREAKKQF
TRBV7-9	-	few	ASSEYSSYEQY
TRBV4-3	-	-	ASRQEAWTDPQY
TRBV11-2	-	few	ASSLDLAGERY
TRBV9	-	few	ASSVDGSDSYNSPLH
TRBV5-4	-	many	ASSWGVSGANVLT
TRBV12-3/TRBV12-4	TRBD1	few	ASSTGVHEQY
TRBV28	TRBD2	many	ASRKREGRYEQY
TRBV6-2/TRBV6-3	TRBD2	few	ASSISGRRTDTQY
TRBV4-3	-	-	ASSQASTSDTQY
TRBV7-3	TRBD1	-	ASSSILQGAGANVLT
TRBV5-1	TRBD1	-	ASSPRQGVGEQY
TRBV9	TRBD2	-	ASSVGGTSANNEQF
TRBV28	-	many	ASSPLATGVEQF
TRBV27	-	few	ASSLDYQETQY
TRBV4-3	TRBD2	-	ASSHSTSGLTDTQY
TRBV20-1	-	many	SAILVNTGELF
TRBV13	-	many	ASSPPESDEQF
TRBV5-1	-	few	ASPPRGGANVLT
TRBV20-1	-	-	SARDRSGRSYEQY
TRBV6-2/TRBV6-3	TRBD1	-	ASSQGVSHEQY
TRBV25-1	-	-	ASSPQGSQPQH
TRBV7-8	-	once	ASSFGAGETQY
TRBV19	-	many	ASSIVTDLTDTQY
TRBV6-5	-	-	ASSKQGGVADTQY
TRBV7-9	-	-	ASSFTLMDSGNTIY
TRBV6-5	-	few	ASSYRYGGELF
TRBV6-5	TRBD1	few	ASRPGTGGFYEQY
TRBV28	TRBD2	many	ASHSPSGSTYEQY
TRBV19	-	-	ASSIAAAYEQY
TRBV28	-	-	ASSDVVGNQPQH
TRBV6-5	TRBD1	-	ASRDRGSSYEQY
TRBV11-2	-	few	ASSRRLVEEQY
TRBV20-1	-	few	SALDEGDYEQY
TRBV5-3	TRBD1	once	ASSASGTAIEQY
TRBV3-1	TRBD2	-	ASSQEQRDPNTGELI